This TCR beta chain stems from a study of shared clonotypes between healthy human individuals. V lost 0 bases and J 4 bases, leaving 14 bases between the germline ends. The CDR3 runs to 16 residues. The germline CDR1 and CDR2 sequences are SGDLS and YYNGEE. Measured with immunoSEQ multiplex PCR; TCRdb has only the in-frame clones, and not every one. The sample consists of 2 million to 2.5 million clones, 85% to 95% of them appearing once. On this clone: Its antigen is undetermined.

Study findings and constraints: The researchers took only blood, and tissue repertoires probably look different. Lower generation probabilities were found for non-shared clonotypes than for those shared by all four donors.

The sequenced sample was naive CD4+ T cells from PBMCs. The subset was: CD45RA+ positively selected. The chain has TRBV9 and TRBJ2-1; either TRBD1 or TRBD2 may fit D (5 bases each). The receptor was isolated from a man in his late teens or twenties in good health. Some clones in this sample may be carry-over from other donors' samples. This chain's CDR3 is CASSVEGPTTYNEQFF. For the CDR3, the DNA is TGTGCCAGCAGCGTAGAGGGGCCGACTACATACAATGAGCAGTTCTTC. Together with reference TRBV9 and TRBJ2-1, the CDR3 gives the full variable domain: DSGVTQTPKHLITATGQRVTLRCSPRSGDLSVYWYQQSLDQGLQFLIQYYNGEERAKGNILERFSAQQFPDLHSELNLSSLELGDSALYFCASSVEGPTTYNEQFFGPGTRLTVL.